This T cell receptor beta chain was obtained from a study of cytomegalovirus exposure and HLA in healthy donors. Amplification used 60 Vbeta primers and 13 Jbeta primers. Produced via immunoSEQ multiplex PCR; TCRdb's table is partial and in-frame only. The table has about 150,000 clones, under 80% seen once. The CDR3 length is 13 residues. Trimming at V came to 1 base and at J to 5 bases, leaving 2 bases not matched to a gene. Germline lookup yields CDR1 SQVTM and CDR2 ANQGSEA. The donors (healthy individuals) were bone marrow donors. Sequences were obtained from PBMCs. J is TRBJ2-5 and V is TRBV29-1, with 9 bases matching TRBD1. This clonotype originated in a man aged 25 to 40 in good health and CMV-seronegative. CDR3 sequence reads: CSVEGTGVETQYF. In nucleotides, the CDR3 is TGCAGCGTTGAAGGGACAGGGGTGGAGACCCAGTACTTC.